This T cell receptor beta chain comes out of a study of technical replicates of blood from several donors. The CDR3 runs to 13 residues. Germline CDR1 and CDR2: SQVTM and ANQGSEA. The V end lost 1 base, the J end lost 5 bases, and 11 bases lay between the germline ends. Profiled with immunoSEQ multiplex PCR; TCRdb holds only in-frame clones, not every one. Of roughly 40,000 clones listed, over 95% were seen once; the top ten hold about 0.4%. This TCR came from a human donor in good health. Sequenced sample: T cells isolated from PBMCs. The V gene is TRBV29-1, the J gene TRBJ1-2; a possible D gene is TRBD1 (5 bases). CDR3 sequence: CSVEGGGAYGYTF. CDR3 in DNA: TGCAGCGTTGAAGGGGGCGGTGCGTATGGCTACACCTTC.